One sample yielded the 9 T cell receptor beta chains listed below, sequenced in a study of radiotherapy plus CTLA-4 blockade in lung cancer. Repertoires were generated with immunoSEQ multiplex PCR, while TCRdb's copy carries only in-frame clones and drops some. The table records about 98,000 clones, 75% to 85% of them present only once. Sample: peripheral blood, taken from a patient treated with radiotherapy plus ipilimumab. The receptors here all came from a human donor with non-small cell lung cancer who had a partial response to radiotherapy plus ipilimumab.

This chain connects TRBV27 to TRBJ2-7; D is possibly TRBD1 (6 bases). V gave up 4 bases and J gave up 7 bases, with 17 bases separating them. From germline, CDR1 is MNHEY and CDR2 SMNVEV (reference sequence). The CDR3 consists of 14 residues. CDR3 nucleotide sequence: TGTGCCAGCAGTTCAGGGGTACCCTCTCGGGAGCAGTACTTC. Translating it yields CASSSGVPSREQYF.

The CDR3 spells CASTPAGTSGFNTDTQYF. The CDR3 nucleotides read TGTGCCAGTACCCCGGCAGGAACTAGCGGGTTTAATACAGATACGCAGTATTTT. The chain links TRBV19 to TRBJ2-3; 9 nucleotides match TRBD2. Germline values: CDR1 LNHDA, CDR2 SQIVND (reference sequence). The V and J ends lost 7 bases and 3 bases, in that order; junction bases with no gene match: 17. This CDR3 is 18 amino acids long. The whole variable domain, remainder taken from reference TRBV19 and TRBJ2-3, is DGGITQSPKYLFRKEGQNVTLSCEQNLNHDAMYWYRQDPGQGLRLIYYSQIVNDFQKGDIAEGYSVSREKKESFPLTVTSAQKNPTAFYLCASTPAGTSGFNTDTQYFGPGTRLTVL.

The V gene is TRBV16, the J gene TRBJ2-5; 10 nucleotides agree with TRBD2. Germline assignment: CDR1 KGHSY and CDR2 FQNENV. This CDR3 spans 15 amino acids. V dropped 0 bases and J dropped 4; count of bases not matched to a gene: 2. DNA for the CDR3: TGTGCCAGCAGCCAATCGAGCGGGAGGGGAGAGACCCAGTACTTC. It encodes CASSQSSGRGETQYF.

The chain is built from TRBV28 and TRBJ2-5; 8 bases are shared with TRBD2. J was trimmed by 4 bases and V by 7 bases; bases with no gene match: 11. The CDR3 loop spans 15 amino acids. Germline assignment: CDR1 MDHEN and CDR2 SYDVKM. The CDR3 spells CASTPSGLLGETQYF. The CDR3 nucleotides are TGTGCCAGCACCCCTAGCGGGCTTCTCGGAGAGACCCAGTACTTC.

The CDR3: CASSIDEGDTEAFF. The CDR3 DNA reads as TGTGCCAGTAGTATAGACGAGGGCGACACTGAAGCTTTCTTT. V is TRBV19 and J is TRBJ1-1; D ambiguous. Germline V CDR1 and CDR2: LNHDA, SQIVND (reference sequence). This CDR3 is 14 amino acids long. V gave up 0 bases and J gave up 3 bases, with 8 bases separating them.

V usage is TRBV28 and J usage is TRBJ2-1; perhaps TRBD1 as D (5 bases). Germline assignment: CDR1 MDHEN and CDR2 SYDVKM. Trimming removed 8 bases at V and 2 bases at J, with 22 bases between. This CDR3 contains 17 residues. In DNA form, the CDR3 reads TGTGCCAGCGGCCCGGGCACAGGTGGGTCTCCCTACAATGAGCAGTTCTTC. This gives the protein CASGPGTGGSPYNEQFF.

This chain uses TRBV28 with TRBJ2-7; D is unresolved. V gave up 6 bases and J gave up 6 bases, with 12 bases separating them. The germline V gene has CDR1 MDHEN and CDR2 SYDVKM. The CDR3 is 12 residues long. The CDR3 coding sequence is TGTGCCAGCAGACCCGACAACCCCGAGCAGTACTTC. Translated: CASRPDNPEQYF.

The gene calls are TRBV11-1 and TRBJ2-3; the D gene is possibly TRBD2 (6 bases). Looked up from germline, CDR1 is SGHAT and CDR2 is FQDESV (reference sequence). CDR3 length: 13 residues. Trimming took 3 bases from V and 9 from J, leaving 13 bases between them. In nucleotides, the CDR3 is TGTGCCAGCAGCTTCTCGGGACTCAACACGCAGTATTTT. Translating gives CASSFSGLNTQYF.

The rearrangement joins TRBV18 to TRBJ2-1; TRBD1 matches at 11 bases. The J segment lost 6 bases and the V segment lost 6 bases, leaving 4 bases of the junction unmatched. Germline-derived CDR1 and CDR2 are KGHSH and LQKENI. This CDR3 has 14 residues. This chain's CDR3 is CASSFGTGGNEQFF. The CDR3 coding sequence is TGTGCCAGCTCGTTTGGGACAGGGGGCAATGAGCAGTTCTTC.